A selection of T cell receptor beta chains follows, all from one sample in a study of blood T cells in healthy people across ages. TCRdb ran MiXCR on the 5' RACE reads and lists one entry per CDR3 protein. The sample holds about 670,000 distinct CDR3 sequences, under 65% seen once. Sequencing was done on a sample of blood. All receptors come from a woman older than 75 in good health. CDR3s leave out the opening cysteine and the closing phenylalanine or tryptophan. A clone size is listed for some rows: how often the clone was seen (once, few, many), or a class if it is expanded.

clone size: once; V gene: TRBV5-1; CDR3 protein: ASSLAGVLQETQY
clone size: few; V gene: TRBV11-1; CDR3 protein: ASSLGQGRMNTEAF
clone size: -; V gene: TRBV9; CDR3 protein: ASSVAAFDYGYT
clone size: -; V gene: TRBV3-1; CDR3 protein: ASSLTETGELF
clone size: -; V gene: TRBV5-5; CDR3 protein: ASSAAVHNEQF
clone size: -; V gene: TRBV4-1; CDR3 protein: ASSQIGTGEQY
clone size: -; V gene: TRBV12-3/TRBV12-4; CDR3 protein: ASSLGDKNYGYT
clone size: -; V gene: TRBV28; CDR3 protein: ASSYVGTALGSYEQY
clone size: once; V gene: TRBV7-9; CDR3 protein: ASSSGGAKGSPLH
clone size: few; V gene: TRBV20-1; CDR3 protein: SARDREGHQPQH
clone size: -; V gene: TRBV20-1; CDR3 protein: SAKSGGSETQY
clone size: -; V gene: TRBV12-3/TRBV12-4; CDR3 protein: ASSVGLAGGSETQY
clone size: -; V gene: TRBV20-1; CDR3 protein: SASYGPGDGYT
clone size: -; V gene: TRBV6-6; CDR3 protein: ASSYRQTSGRSYEQY
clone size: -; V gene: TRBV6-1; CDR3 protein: ASKSGIGSGANVLT
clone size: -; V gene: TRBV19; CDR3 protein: ASSIRGRGETQY
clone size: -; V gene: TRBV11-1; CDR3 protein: ASSSYYGYEQY
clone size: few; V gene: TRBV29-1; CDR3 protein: SVARMEGNEQF
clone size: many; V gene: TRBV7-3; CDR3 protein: ASSSSRFSGRIGELF
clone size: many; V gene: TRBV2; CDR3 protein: ASQGSGTQY
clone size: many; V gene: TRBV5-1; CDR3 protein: ASSARGLPANYGYT
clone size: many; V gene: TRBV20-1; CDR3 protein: SARGDPRGTYEQY
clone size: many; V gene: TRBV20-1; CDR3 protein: SASPGERGGTQY
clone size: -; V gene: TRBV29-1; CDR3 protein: SVLGGLAREDGYGYT
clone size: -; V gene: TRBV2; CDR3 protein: ASSEGPSPQF
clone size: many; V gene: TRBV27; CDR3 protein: ASSPPGLAEETQY